This T cell receptor (beta chain) was retrieved from a study of blood T cell repertoires in COVID-19. Background on the study: From the United States, Italy and Spain came samples of acute and convalescent COVID-19.

Data came from immunoSEQ multiplex PCR; TCRdb stores just in-frame clones and leaves some out. The profile shows about 170,000 clones, 88% of them singletons. After removal of 6 bases from V and 8 bases from J, the junction contained 5 bases not matched to a gene. This CDR3 has 13 amino acids. The chain has TRBV12-3 or TRBV12-4 and TRBJ2-1; 9 bases match TRBD1. Material: peripheral blood. The TCR sequence derives from a man between 60 and 75 years old with acute or convalescent COVID-19. The CDR3 sequence: CASRPDRGYEQFF. CDR3 sequence (DNA): TGTGCCAGCAGACCTGACAGGGGGTATGAGCAGTTCTTC.